Below, 26 T cell receptor beta chains from the same sample are listed, as sequenced in a study of blood T cell repertoires in COVID-19. Clones were read by immunoSEQ multiplex PCR, and TCRdb kept only the in-frame ones, dropping some. The repertoire includes around 130,000 clones, roughly 84% of them detected once, and about 3.9% sits in the top ten. Sequencing was carried out using peripheral blood. Every receptor here comes from a man aged 60-69 years with acute or convalescent COVID-19.

This chain joins TRBV7-2 and TRBJ2-1, with D possibly matching TRBD2 (6 bases). The V and J ends lost 5 bases and 3 bases respectively, with 17 bases between them. Germline lookup yields CDR1 SGHTA and CDR2 FQGNSA. The CDR3 totals 16 residues. CDR3 amino acids: CASSLVLGTDYNEQFF. DNA for the CDR3: TGTGCCAGCAGCCTAGTATTAGGGACTGACTACAATGAGCAGTTCTTC. The entire variable domain, with the rest obtained from reference TRBV7-2 and TRBJ2-1, is as follows: GAGVSQSPSNKVTEKGKDVELRCDPISGHTALYWYRQSLGQGLEFLIYFQGNSAPDKSGLPSDRFSAERTGGSVSTLTIQRTQQEDSAVYLCASSLVLGTDYNEQFFGPGTRLTVL.

This rearrangement joins TRBV6-4 to TRBJ1-2; possible D gene TRBD1, 5 bases. The CDR3 consists of 13 residues. V lost 6 bases and J lost 3, with 11 bases in between. Germline V gene data show CDR1 as MRHNA and CDR2 as SNTAGT. CDR3: CASRQGIDYGYTF. The CDR3 DNA reads TGTGCCAGCAGGCAGGGTATAGACTATGGCTACACCTTC.

V gene TRBV5-1 combines with J gene TRBJ1-2; D is perhaps TRBD1 (6 bases). With 0 bases removed from V and 6 bases from J, the gap between germline ends came to 9 bases. CDR1 is SGHRS, CDR2 YFSETQ, per germline. CDR3 length: 13 residues. The DNA for the CDR3 is TGCGCCAGCAGCTTGGCAGGGGAAGATGGCTACACCTTC. Residues: CASSLAGEDGYTF. Based on the CDR3 plus reference TRBV5-1 and TRBJ1-2, the full variable domain is KAGVTQTPRYLIKTRGQQVTLSCSPISGHRSVSWYQQTPGQGLQFLFEYFSETQRNKGNFPGRFSGRQFSNSRSEMNVSTLELGDSALYLCASSLAGEDGYTFGSGTRLTVV.

The chain is built from TRBV6-1 and TRBJ2-1; TRBD2 matches 9 bases. Germline CDR1 MNHNS, CDR2 SASEGT. J lost 5 bases, V lost 4 bases, and 6 bases had no gene match. CDR3 length: 15 residues. CDR3 protein: CASSVAGEGDNEQFF. CDR3 bases: TGTGCCAGCAGTGTAGCGGGAGAAGGTGACAATGAGCAGTTCTTC.

V gene TRBV18 combines with J gene TRBJ2-6, with TRBD1 matching 7 bases. This CDR3 has 16 residues. Trimming at V came to 4 bases and at J to 0 bases, leaving 3 bases not matched to a gene. CDR1 KGHSH and CDR2 LQKENI come from the germline V gene. The CDR3 loop is CASSRGTASGANVLTF. CDR3 nucleotide sequence: TGTGCCAGCTCACGGGGGACAGCCTCTGGGGCCAACGTCCTGACTTTC.

V is TRBV7-8 and J is TRBJ2-7; 14 bases are a match to TRBD2. With V trimmed by 1 base and J by 4 bases, 12 bases remained unmatched. The length of the CDR3 is 19 residues. Germline CDR1 SGHVS, CDR2 FQNEAQ. DNA of the CDR3: TGTGCCAGCAGCTTAGTAGGACCGTCTGGGACTAGCGGGAGTTACGAGCAGTACTTC. Amino acid sequence: CASSLVGPSGTSGSYEQYF.

The chain couples TRBV9 to TRBJ1-2; possible D gene TRBD1, 5 bases. The germline CDR1 and CDR2 sequences are SGDLS and YYNGEE. The CDR3 is 14 amino acids. V lost 4 bases and J lost 6, with 16 bases in between. CDR3 protein: CASSSGEGLHGYTF. CDR3 DNA sequence: TGTGCCAGCAGCTCAGGAGAGGGACTTCATGGCTACACCTTC.

The chain combines TRBV10-3 with TRBJ2-7, with TRBD1 identical over 12 bases. The germline CDR1 and CDR2 sequences are ENHRY and SYGVKD. The CDR3 contains 15 residues. Unmatched junction bases numbered 6, after V lost 2 bases and J lost 7 bases. For the CDR3, the DNA is TGTGCCATCAGTGAGGGGACAGGGGGCATGGGTGAGCAGTACTTC. This translates into CAISEGTGGMGEQYF.

The V gene is TRBV7-8, the J gene TRBJ2-1; D is unclear. The CDR3 consists of 14 residues. Trimming shortened V by 3 bases and J by 0 bases, and 6 bases separated the two germline ends. Germline V gene data show CDR1 as SGHVS and CDR2 as FQNEAQ. DNA of the CDR3: TGTGCCAGCAGCTTCCGGAGCTCCTACAATGAGCAGTTCTTC. Encoded protein: CASSFRSSYNEQFF.

The chain uses TRBV10-3 and TRBJ2-7; D not resolved. Trimming shortened V by 2 bases and J by 3 bases, and 2 bases separated the two germline ends. Germline V gives CDR1 ENHRY, CDR2 SYGVKD. The CDR3 is 11 residues long. The CDR3 DNA sequence: TGTGCCATCAGTGAGCTCTACGAGCAGTACTTC. Encoded protein: CAISELYEQYF.

The chain employs TRBV6-1 and TRBJ2-7; D uncertain. Germline V lookup: CDR1 MNHNS, CDR2 SASEGT. Trimming cost V 3 bases and J 4 bases, with 13 bases left between them. The CDR3 contains 14 residues. The DNA for the CDR3 is TGTGCCAGCAGTGAGTGGTCACTTGATTACGAGCAGTACTTC. This sequence encodes CASSEWSLDYEQYF.

V is TRBV6-6 and J is TRBJ2-1, with 10 bases aligning to TRBD2. The ends lost 2 bases at V and 8 bases at J; junction bases unmatched: 6. Germline lookup yields CDR1 MNHNY and CDR2 SVGAGI (reference sequence). This CDR3 is 15 amino acids long. This CDR3 reads CASSYVASGSDEQFF. CDR3 in DNA: TGTGCCAGCAGTTACGTAGCTAGCGGGAGCGATGAGCAGTTCTTC.

In nucleotides, the CDR3 is TGTGCCAGCAGGCGAGGGGAGACCCAGTACTTC. Translating it yields CASRRGETQYF. V usage is TRBV28 and J usage is TRBJ2-5, with D perhaps matching TRBD2 (5 bases). The CDR3 spans 11 residues. V lost 6 bases and J 5 bases, leaving 7 bases between the germline ends. Germline V gives CDR1 MDHEN, CDR2 SYDVKM.

The chain recombines TRBV6-5 with TRBJ2-7; TRBD2 matches 14 bases. The J segment lost 3 bases and the V segment lost 2 bases, leaving 0 bases of the junction unmatched. The CDR3 is made up of 15 amino acids. Germline V gene lookup returns CDR1 MNHEY and CDR2 SVGAGI. This CDR3 is CASSYGLAGGYEQYF. Written as DNA, the CDR3 is TGTGCCAGCAGTTACGGACTAGCGGGGGGCTACGAGCAGTACTTC.

The gene calls are TRBV5-3 and TRBJ2-7, with 8 bases matching TRBD2. TRBV5-3 is an ORF; its function is uncertain. The V segment lost 4 bases and the J segment 0 bases; nucleotides outside the gene matches: 3. The CDR3 length is 14 residues. The CDR3 is CARSKRETSYEQYF. CDR3 nucleotide sequence: TGTGCCAGAAGCAAGCGGGAGACCTCCTACGAGCAGTACTTC.

The rearrangement links TRBV28 to TRBJ2-3, with D possibly being TRBD2 (5 bases). There are 15 residues in the CDR3. The germline CDR1 and CDR2 sequences are MDHEN and SYDVKM. Trimming removed 3 bases from V and 6 bases from J, with 16 bases in between. For the CDR3, the DNA is TGTGCCAGCAGTTTCGGCGGGTCGGGTGGGGATACGCAGTATTTT. Translating it yields CASSFGGSGGDTQYF. Full variable domain (remainder filled in from reference TRBV28 and TRBJ2-3): DVKVTQSSRYLVKRTGEKVFLECVQDMDHENMFWYRQDPGLGLRLIYFSYDVKMKEKGDIPEGYSVSREKKERFSLILESASTNQTSMYLCASSFGGSGGDTQYFGPGTRLTVL.

The V and J genes are TRBV13 and TRBJ2-1; 8 bases are shared with TRBD2. The germline V gene encodes CDR1 PRHDT and CDR2 FYEKMQ (reference sequence). Germline trimming cut 9 bases from V and 7 bases from J; bases unmatched to any gene: 14. The CDR3 is made up of 15 amino acids. The CDR3 DNA is TGTGCCAGTACCCGGGGACGGGAGGGCCAAAATGAGCAGTTCTTC. Encoded protein: CASTRGREGQNEQFF.

The rearrangement joins TRBV9 to TRBJ2-2; no clear D. The CDR3 contains 15 residues. The V and J ends lost 0 bases and 2 bases respectively, with 8 bases between them. Germline V gene data show CDR1 as SGDLS and CDR2 as YYNGEE. The DNA of the CDR3 is TGTGCCAGCAGCGTAGCTGCCAGTAACACCGGGGAGCTGTTTTTT. Protein sequence: CASSVAASNTGELFF.

The chain couples TRBV2 to TRBJ1-5, with TRBD1 identical over 7 bases. Germline CDR1 is SNHLY and CDR2 is FYNNEI. Trimming took 6 bases from V and 9 from J; bases not matched to a gene: 8. This CDR3 is 13 amino acids long. CDR3 sequence reads: CASSADRAGPQHF. Here the CDR3 DNA reads TGTGCCAGCAGCGCCGACAGGGCGGGGCCCCAGCATTTT. The full variable domain, rest sourced from reference TRBV2 and TRBJ1-5, is EPEVTQTPSHQVTQMGQEVILRCVPISNHLYFYWYRQILGQKVEFLVSFYNNEISEKSEIFDDQFSVERPDGSNFTLKIRSTKLEDSAMYFCASSADRAGPQHFGDGTRLSIL.

The J gene is TRBJ2-6, the V gene TRBV19; the match to TRBD1 covers 8 bases. Losses at the gene ends were 10 bases for V and 4 bases for J; bases not matched to a gene: 9. The CDR3 loop spans 15 amino acids. Germline-derived CDR1 and CDR2 are LNHDA and SQIVND (reference sequence). This chain's CDR3 is CATKSQGAGANVLTF. The DNA for the CDR3 is TGTGCCACAAAGTCCCAGGGGGCAGGGGCCAACGTCCTGACTTTC.

The V gene is TRBV9, the J gene TRBJ2-3; 7 positions agree with TRBD1. V lost 0 bases to trimming and J lost 2 bases; unmatched junction nucleotides: 6. Germline V gene sequence: CDR1 SGDLS, CDR2 YYNGEE. The CDR3 sequence is 16 residues long. CDR3 in amino acids: CASSVAMGQITDTQYF. Here the CDR3 DNA reads TGTGCCAGCAGCGTAGCTATGGGACAGATCACAGATACGCAGTATTTT.

This clone has only one observation. The chain employs TRBV6-5 and TRBJ2-5; TRBD2 matches at 7 bases. CDR3 length equals 14 residues. Germline loops: CDR1 MNHEY, CDR2 SVGAGI. With V trimmed by 5 bases and J by 0 bases, 3 bases remained unmatched. CDR3 amino acids: CASSPRGYQETQYF. DNA of the CDR3: TGTGCCAGCAGTCCGCGGGGGTACCAAGAGACCCAGTACTTC.

The chain joins TRBV12-3 or TRBV12-4 to TRBJ1-4; 7 bases line up with TRBD1. With V trimmed by 6 bases and J by 15 bases, 13 bases remained unmatched. The CDR3 extends over 13 amino acids. CDR3 sequence: CASRPPGQEDLFF. In nucleotides, the CDR3 is TGTGCCAGCAGGCCACCCGGACAGGAAGATTTGTTTTTT.

The chain employs TRBV7-6 and TRBJ2-3; 7 bases agree with TRBD1. The CDR3 has 15 residues. V shed 2 bases, J shed 3 bases, and the junction held 5 bases outside the gene matches. CDR1 is SGHVS and CDR2 is FNYEAQ in the germline V gene. DNA of the CDR3: TGTGCCAGCAGCTTACCTACAGGGGTGACAGATACGCAGTATTTT. It specifies CASSLPTGVTDTQYF.

CDR3: CASSVNQGAMGELFF. CDR3 DNA: TGTGCCAGCAGTGTGAATCAGGGGGCTATGGGGGAGCTGTTTTTT. The chain has TRBV2 and TRBJ2-2; 8 bases align to TRBD1. Per germline, CDR1 SNHLY and CDR2 FYNNEI. The CDR3 contains 15 residues. V gave up 4 bases and J gave up 8 bases; unmatched junction bases: 9.

This chain joins TRBV14 and TRBJ2-2; no reliable D call. There are 14 residues in the CDR3. Germline assignment: CDR1 SGHDN and CDR2 FVKESK. The V end lost 0 bases, the J end lost 5 bases, and 7 bases lay between the germline ends. The CDR3 region is CASSQDSRTGELFF. CDR3 coding DNA: TGTGCCAGCAGCCAAGACTCTAGGACCGGGGAGCTGTTTTTT. Filled out from reference TRBV14 and TRBJ2-2, the complete variable domain reads EAGVTQFPSHSVIEKGQTVTLRCDPISGHDNLYWYRRVMGKEIKFLLHFVKESKQDESGMPNNRFLAERTGGTYSTLKVQPAELEDSGVYFCASSQDSRTGELFFGEGSRLTVL.